This T cell receptor (beta chain) derives from a study of vaccination and CD4 T cells after COVID-19. Cultured CD4+ T-cell DNA underwent Oncomine TCR Beta short-read sequencing. One entry per CDR3 protein results from TCRdb running MiXCR on the PCR reads. The data contain about 20,000 distinct CDR3 sequences, 65% to 80% of them singletons. V gave up 5 bases and J gave up 4 bases, with 14 bases separating them. This CDR3 comprises 14 residues. Germline V gene lookup returns CDR1 SGHNT and CDR2 YENEEA. Treatment given: 10-day PBMC culture with coronavirus spike peptide pools or control peptides (ViraFEST assay). The count of this clonotype is one. Its specificity is not known.

This receptor was obtained from a human donor who had recovered from COVID-19. The sequenced sample was CD4+ T cells from blood, cultured in vitro. The rearrangement joins TRBV11-3 to TRBJ1-2; D not certain. CDR3 region: CASSVSGSIYGYTF. The DNA for the CDR3 is TGTGCCAGCAGCGTAAGTGGTTCTATCTATGGCTACACCTTC.